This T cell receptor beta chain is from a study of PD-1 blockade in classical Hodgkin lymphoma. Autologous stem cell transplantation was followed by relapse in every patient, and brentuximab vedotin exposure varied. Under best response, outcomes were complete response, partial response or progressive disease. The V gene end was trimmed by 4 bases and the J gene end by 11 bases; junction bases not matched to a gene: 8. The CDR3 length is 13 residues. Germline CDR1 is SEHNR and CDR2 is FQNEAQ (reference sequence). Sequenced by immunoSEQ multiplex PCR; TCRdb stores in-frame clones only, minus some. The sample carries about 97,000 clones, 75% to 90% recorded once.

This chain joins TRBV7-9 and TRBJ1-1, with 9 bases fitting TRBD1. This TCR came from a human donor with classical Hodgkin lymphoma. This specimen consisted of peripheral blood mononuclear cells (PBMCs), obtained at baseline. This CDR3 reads CASSSRDRVTAFF. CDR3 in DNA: TGTGCCAGCAGCTCGAGGGACAGGGTGACGGCTTTCTTT.